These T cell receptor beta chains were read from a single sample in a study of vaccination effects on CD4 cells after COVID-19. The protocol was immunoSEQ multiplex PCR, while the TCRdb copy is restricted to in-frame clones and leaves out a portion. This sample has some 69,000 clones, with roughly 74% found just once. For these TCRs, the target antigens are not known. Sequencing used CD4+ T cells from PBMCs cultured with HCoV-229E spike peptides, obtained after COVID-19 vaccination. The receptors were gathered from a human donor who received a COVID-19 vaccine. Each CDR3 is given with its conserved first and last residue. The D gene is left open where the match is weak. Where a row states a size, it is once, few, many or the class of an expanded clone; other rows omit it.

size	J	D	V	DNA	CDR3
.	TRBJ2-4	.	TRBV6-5	TGTGCCAGCACCGAACGCCGTGGGACGAACATTCAGTACTTC	CASTERRGTNIQYF
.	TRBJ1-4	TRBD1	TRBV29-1	TGCAGCGTTGGTCGGGACAGGGATGAAAAACTGTTTTTT	CSVGRDRDEKLFF
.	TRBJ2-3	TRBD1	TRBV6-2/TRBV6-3	TGTGCCAGCAGTTCGCAGGACAGGGGAACAGATACGCAGTATTTT	CASSSQDRGTDTQYF
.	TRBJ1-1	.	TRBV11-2	TGTGCCAGCAGCCCACGATCTACAATCGGGCAGAACACTGAAGCTTTCTTT	CASSPRSTIGQNTEAFF
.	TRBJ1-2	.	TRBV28	TGTGCCAGCAGCCCCCTAGGTGGTGGCTACACCTTC	CASSPLGGGYTF
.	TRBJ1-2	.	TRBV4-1	TGCGCCAGCAGCCAAGCTGGGGGCGCGGCTGGCTACACCTTC	CASSQAGGAAGYTF
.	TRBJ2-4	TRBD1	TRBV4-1	TGCGCCAGCAGCCGGACAGGGCGGTTGTCCATTCAGTACTTC	CASSRTGRLSIQYF
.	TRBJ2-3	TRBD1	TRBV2	TGTGCCAGCAGTCCGACAGGGGACGGCACAGATACGCAGTATTTT	CASSPTGDGTDTQYF
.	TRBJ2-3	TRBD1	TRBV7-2	TGTGCCAGCAGAACCTCAAGGACAGGGGTTCGAACAGATACGCAGTATTTT	CASRTSRTGVRTDTQYF
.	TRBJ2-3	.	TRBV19	TGTGCCAGTAGTCCCGCCCGGGGGGCCACAGATACGCAGTATTTT	CASSPARGATDTQYF
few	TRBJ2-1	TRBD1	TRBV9	TGTGCCAGCAGACCATGGACAGGACGGGCTGAGCAGTTCTTC	CASRPWTGRAEQFF
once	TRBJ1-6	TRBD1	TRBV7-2	TGTGCCAGCAGCTTTGACAGGGGGATTTTTAATTCACCCCTCCACTTT	CASSFDRGIFNSPLHF
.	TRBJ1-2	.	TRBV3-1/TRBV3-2	TGTGCCAGCAGCTACAAGGTACCGGGTGCGGGTGGCTACACCTTC	CASSYKVPGAGGYTF
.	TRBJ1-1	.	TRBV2	TGTGCCAGCAGTGAAAGGGGGGACTGGATGAACACTGAAGCTTTCTTT	CASSERGDWMNTEAFF
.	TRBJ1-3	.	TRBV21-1	TGTGCCAGCAGCAAAGTCAGGGACTCTGGAAACACCATATATTTT	CASSKVRDSGNTIYF
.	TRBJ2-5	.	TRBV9	TGTGCCAGCAGCGTAGCTTGGCAGGGGGAGACCCAGTACTTC	CASSVAWQGETQYF
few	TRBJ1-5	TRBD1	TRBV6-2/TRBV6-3	TGTGCCAGCAGTTACTCGGGACAGGGCAATCAGCCCCAGCATTTT	CASSYSGQGNQPQHF
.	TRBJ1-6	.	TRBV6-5	TGTGCCAGCAGTTACTCAGGGAATTCCAATTCACCCCTCCACTTT	CASSYSGNSNSPLHF
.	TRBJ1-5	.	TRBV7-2	TGTGCCAGCAGCCCAGGGACACTGAATCAGCCCCAGCATTTT	CASSPGTLNQPQHF
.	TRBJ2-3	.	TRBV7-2	TGTGCCAGCAGCTTAGGATGGGGGCTGGCTAAAGATACGCAGTATTTT	CASSLGWGLAKDTQYF
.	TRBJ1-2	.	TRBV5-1	TGCGCCAGCAGCATATCGGACAGAAACTATGGCTACACCTTC	CASSISDRNYGYTF
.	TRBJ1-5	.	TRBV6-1	TGTGCCAGCAGTGAAACCCGTCAGCCCCAGCATTTT	CASSETRQPQHF
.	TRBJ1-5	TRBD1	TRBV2	TGTGCCAGCAGCGAATTACAGGGGAATCAGCCCCAGCATTTT	CASSELQGNQPQHF
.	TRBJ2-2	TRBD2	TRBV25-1	TGTGCCAGCAGCCAAACAGGGTTAGCGGGGGTCACCGGGGAGCTGTTTTTT	CASSQTGLAGVTGELFF
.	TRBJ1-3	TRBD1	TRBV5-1	TGCGCCAGCAGCATGTTACCGGGACAGTCCTCTGGAAACACCATATATTTT	CASSMLPGQSSGNTIYF
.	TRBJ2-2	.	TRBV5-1	TGCGCCAGCAGCTTGGCGACCATAGGAACCGGGGAGCTGTTTTTT	CASSLATIGTGELFF
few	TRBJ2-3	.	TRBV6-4	TGTGCCAGCAGTGACTCGGGACACGAGGATACGCAGTATTTT	CASSDSGHEDTQYF
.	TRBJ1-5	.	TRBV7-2	TGTGCCAGCAGCCCACCCGGAGGTCAGCCCCAGCATTTT	CASSPPGGQPQHF
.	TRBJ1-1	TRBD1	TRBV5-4	TGTGCCAGCAGCTTGACAGGGGATGCCACTGAAGCTTTCTTT	CASSLTGDATEAFF
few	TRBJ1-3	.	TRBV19	TGTGCCAGTAGTCCACAGGGTCTTGGAAACACCATATATTTT	CASSPQGLGNTIYF
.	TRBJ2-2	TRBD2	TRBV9	TGTGCCAGCAGCGCTGTAGTGGGGGGGTCCGGGGAGCTGTTTTTT	CASSAVVGGSGELFF
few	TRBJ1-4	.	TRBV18	TGTGCCAGCTCACGAGCTGCAACTAATGAAAAACTGTTTTTT	CASSRAATNEKLFF
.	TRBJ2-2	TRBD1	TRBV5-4	TGTGCCAGCAGCTTGGGTGGGACAGGTTCGAACACCGGGGAGCTGTTTTTT	CASSLGGTGSNTGELFF
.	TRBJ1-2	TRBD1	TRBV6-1	TGTGCCAGCAGTGAAGCTCTACAGGGGGCCTATGGCTACACCTTC	CASSEALQGAYGYTF
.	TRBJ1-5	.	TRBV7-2	TGTGCCAGCAGTACGGGCCCCGCGCAGCCCCAGCATTTT	CASSTGPAQPQHF
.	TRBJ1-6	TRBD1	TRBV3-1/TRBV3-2	TGTGCCAGCAGCTTCAGACAGGGGAGGAATTCACCCCTCCACTTT	CASSFRQGRNSPLHF
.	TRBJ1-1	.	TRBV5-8	TGTGCCAGCCCTGGGGGGGACCTTATGAACACTGAAGCTTTCTTT	CASPGGDLMNTEAFF
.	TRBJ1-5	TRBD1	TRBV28	TGTGCCAGCAGTTTATACGGGACAGGCAATCAGCCCCAGCATTTT	CASSLYGTGNQPQHF
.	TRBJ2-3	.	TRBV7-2	TGTGCCAGCAGCCTACAGGGATTGGATACGCAGTATTTT	CASSLQGLDTQYF
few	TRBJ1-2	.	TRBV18	TGTGCCAGCTCACCGGGACAATTAGAAGGCTACACCTTC	CASSPGQLEGYTF
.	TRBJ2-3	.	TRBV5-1	TGCGCCAGCAGCTTGACCGGGGTGAGCACAGATACGCAGTATTTT	CASSLTGVSTDTQYF
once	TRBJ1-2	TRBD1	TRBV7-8	TGTGCCAGCAGCTTCGATGGGACAGGGGTTCCCTATGGCTACACCTTC	CASSFDGTGVPYGYTF
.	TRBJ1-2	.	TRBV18	TGTGCCAGCTCACCACTTTCGGGGAATGGCTACACCTTC	CASSPLSGNGYTF
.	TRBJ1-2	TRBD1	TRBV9	TGTGCCAGCAGCCTCCCGGGACAGGGGTATGGCTACACCTTC	CASSLPGQGYGYTF
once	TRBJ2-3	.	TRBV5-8	TGTGCCTCTCCAGCTTGGGTCTTCGTAACGGCAGGGTACACAGATACGCAGTATTTT	CASPAWVFVTAGYTDTQYF
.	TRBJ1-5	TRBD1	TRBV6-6	TGTGCCAGTTCCCGGACAGGGGGCGATCAGCCCCAGCATTTT	CASSRTGGDQPQHF
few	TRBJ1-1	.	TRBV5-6	TGTGCCAGCAGCCCCTGGGGCACTGAAGCTTTCTTT	CASSPWGTEAFF
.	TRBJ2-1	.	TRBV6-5	TGTGCCAGCAGACGCGCGGGGTCCTCCTACAATGAGCAGTTCTTC	CASRRAGSSYNEQFF
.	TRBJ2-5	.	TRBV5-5	TGTGCCAGCAGCTTGGATGCAGGGCAAGAGACCCAGTACTTC	CASSLDAGQETQYF
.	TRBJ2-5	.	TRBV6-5	TGTGCCAGCAGTCCTAAGGGCAGCGAGGAGACCCAGTACTTC	CASSPKGSEETQYF
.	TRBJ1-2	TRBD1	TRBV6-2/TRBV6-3	TGTGCCAGCAGCCGGACAGGGAGGGCCTATGGCTACACCTTC	CASSRTGRAYGYTF
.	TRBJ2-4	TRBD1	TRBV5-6	TGTGCCAGCAGCCGAGGGACAGTAGCCAAAAACATTCAGTACTTC	CASSRGTVAKNIQYF
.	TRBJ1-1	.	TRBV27	TGTGCCAGCTGCGGTCCCGGCACTGAAGCTTTCTTT	CASCGPGTEAFF
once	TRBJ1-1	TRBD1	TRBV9	TGTGCCAGCAGCGCGCGACAGGGGCGCCGGGACACTGAAGCTTTCTTT	CASSARQGRRDTEAFF
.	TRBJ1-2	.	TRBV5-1	TGCGCCAGCAGTCAAAATACAAATCCCGGACGAGATGGCGGCTACACCTTC	CASSQNTNPGRDGGYTF